This T cell receptor beta chain was recorded in a study of T cells in Graves' hyperthyroidism and ophthalmopathy. Amplification of TCR beta CDR3 regions used RNA as the template. TCR CDR3 regions were first amplified by RT-PCR with HTBI primers. MiXCR was run by TCRdb on the multiplex PCR reads, yielding one entry per CDR3 protein. Among approximately 300,000 distinct CDR3 sequences listed, approximately 18% were seen once. V shed 1 base and J shed 4 bases, with 7 bases lying between them. This CDR3 has 12 residues. Looked up from germline, CDR1 is DFQATT and CDR2 is SNEGSKA (reference sequence). This clonotype has a handful of counts.

The sequence was obtained from a man in his fifties with Graves' ophthalmopathy. The sample comprised blood. The chain uses TRBV20-1 and TRBJ2-5; D is ambiguous. Here the CDR3 reads CSARGVIETQYF. The CDR3 DNA reads TGCAGTGCTAGAGGGGTTATAGAGACCCAGTACTTC.